The 9 T cell receptor beta chains reported below all come from one sample, sequenced in a study of blood T cell repertoires in COVID-19. Measured with immunoSEQ multiplex PCR; TCRdb has only the in-frame clones, and not every one. This sample has more than 110,000 clones, with about 82% found just once. Sequenced sample: peripheral blood. These receptors were taken from a woman older than 75 with active or convalescent COVID-19.

The V call is TRBV7-3, the J call TRBJ1-2, with D uncertain. V was cut by 0 bases and J by 3 bases, with 20 bases left in between. This CDR3 region has 18 residues. Germline assignment: CDR1 SGHTA and CDR2 FQGTGA. The CDR3 coding sequence is TGTGCCAGCAGCTTAACGCACCTACGGGGAGGTACGGACTATGGCTACACCTTC. Translating gives CASSLTHLRGGTDYGYTF.

This CDR3 reads CASSQQGYEQYF. The CDR3 DNA reads TGCGCCAGCAGCCAACAGGGCTACGAGCAGTACTTC. V usage is TRBV5-1 and J usage is TRBJ2-7; possible D gene TRBD1, 6 bases. V dropped 4 bases and J dropped 3 bases, with 8 bases sitting between them. Germline values: CDR1 SGHRS, CDR2 YFSETQ. There are 12 residues in the CDR3. Supplemented by reference TRBV5-1 and TRBJ2-7, the full variable domain reads KAGVTQTPRYLIKTRGQQVTLSCSPISGHRSVSWYQQTPGQGLQFLFEYFSETQRNKGNFPGRFSGRQFSNSRSEMNVSTLELGDSALYLCASSQQGYEQYFGPGTRLTVT.

The chain has TRBV11-2 and TRBJ2-2; 7 positions match TRBD1. The CDR3 loop spans 14 amino acids. Trimming took 0 bases from V and 7 from J; bases not matched to a gene: 2. From germline, CDR1 is SGHAT and CDR2 FQNNGV. The CDR3 loop is CASSLEGGLGELFF. The CDR3 coding sequence is TGTGCCAGCAGCTTAGAAGGGGGCCTCGGGGAGCTGTTTTTT.

Of note for this clone: Different DNA sequences within this sample yield the same CDR3. V is TRBV12-3 or TRBV12-4 and J is TRBJ1-1; D is uncertain. Trimming removed 3 bases from V and 1 base from J, with 6 bases in between. The CDR3 covers 13 residues. CDR3 coding DNA: TGTGCCAGCAGTTTTTCAGGGAACACTGAAGCTTTCTTT. Protein sequence: CASSFSGNTEAFF.

The V call is TRBV29-1, the J call TRBJ2-5; 7 bases are shared with TRBD1. V lost 4 bases to trimming and J lost 5 bases; unmatched junction nucleotides: 7. This CDR3 contains 13 residues. Germline values: CDR1 SQVTM, CDR2 ANQGSEA. This CDR3 is CSVVRGRGETQYF. The CDR3 DNA follows: TGCAGCGTTGTTAGGGGGCGCGGGGAGACCCAGTACTTC.

The chain uses TRBV4-1 and TRBJ1-2; unclear D gene. V shed 0 bases and J shed 1 base, with 9 bases lying between them. The CDR3 covers 15 residues. Germline lookup yields CDR1 MGHRA and CDR2 YSYEKL. In nucleotides, the CDR3 is TGCGCCAGCAGCCAAGATCCGGGGTTTAACTATGGCTACACCTTC. It codes for CASSQDPGFNYGYTF.

This clone showed up just a few times. The rearrangement links TRBV3-1 (or the pseudogene TRBV3-2) to TRBJ1-1, with TRBD1 matching 9 bases. V shed 2 bases and J 4 bases; nucleotides not matched to a gene: 8. The length of the CDR3 is 16 residues. CDR1 and CDR2 from the germline V gene are LGHDT and YNNKEL (reference sequence). The CDR3: CASSQYRGQLSTEAFF. Written as DNA, the CDR3 is TGTGCCAGCAGCCAATACAGGGGGCAATTGAGCACTGAAGCTTTCTTT.

This clone was recorded only once. The genes are TRBV27 and TRBJ1-5, with a tentative D call TRBD1 (6 bases). The CDR3 spans 16 residues. In germline, CDR1 is MNHEY, CDR2 SMNVEV (reference sequence). The ends were cut back, 2 bases at V and 1 base at J, with 12 bases in the middle. For the CDR3, the DNA is TGTGCCAGCAGTTTAGATGGACAGAGGAGCAATCAGCCCCAGCATTTT. Translated, it gives CASSLDGQRSNQPQHF.

The chain employs TRBV9 and TRBJ2-3, with 8 bases lining up with TRBD1. The ends lost 3 bases at V and 2 bases at J; junction bases unmatched: 5. CDR3 size: 15 residues. The germline CDR1 and CDR2 sequences are SGDLS and YYNGEE. CDR3 residues: CASSADRVATDTQYF. The CDR3 region has the DNA TGTGCCAGCAGCGCGGACAGGGTTGCCACAGATACGCAGTATTTT.